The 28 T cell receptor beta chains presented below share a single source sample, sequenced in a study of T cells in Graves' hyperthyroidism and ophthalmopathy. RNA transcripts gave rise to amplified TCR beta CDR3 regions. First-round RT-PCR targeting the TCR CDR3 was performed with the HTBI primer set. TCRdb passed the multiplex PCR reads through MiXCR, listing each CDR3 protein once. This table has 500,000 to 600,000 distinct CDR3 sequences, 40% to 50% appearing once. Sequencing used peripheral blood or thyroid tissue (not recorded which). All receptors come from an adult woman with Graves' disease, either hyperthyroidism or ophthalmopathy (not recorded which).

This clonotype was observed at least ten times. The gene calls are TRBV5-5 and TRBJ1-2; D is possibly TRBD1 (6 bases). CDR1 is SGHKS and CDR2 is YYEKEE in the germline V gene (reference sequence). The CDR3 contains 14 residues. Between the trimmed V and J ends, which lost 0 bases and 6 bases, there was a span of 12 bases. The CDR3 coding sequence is TGTGCCAGCAGCTTGGCCGGGGCAGGGGATGGCTACACCTTC. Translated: CASSLAGAGDGYTF.

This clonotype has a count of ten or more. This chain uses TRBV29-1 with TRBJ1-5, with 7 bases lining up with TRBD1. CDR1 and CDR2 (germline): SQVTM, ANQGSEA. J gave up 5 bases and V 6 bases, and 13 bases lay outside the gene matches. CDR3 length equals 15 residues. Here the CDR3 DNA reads TGCAGCGTCATCCTTGGACAGGCAGGGGATCAGCCCCAGCATTTT. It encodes CSVILGQAGDQPQHF.

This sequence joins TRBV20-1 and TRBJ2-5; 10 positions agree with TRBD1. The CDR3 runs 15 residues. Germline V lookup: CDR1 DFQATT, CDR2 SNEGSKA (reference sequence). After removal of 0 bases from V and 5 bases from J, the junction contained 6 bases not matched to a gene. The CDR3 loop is CSARDRDRGEETQYF. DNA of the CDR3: TGCAGTGCTAGAGACAGGGACAGGGGCGAGGAGACCCAGTACTTC.

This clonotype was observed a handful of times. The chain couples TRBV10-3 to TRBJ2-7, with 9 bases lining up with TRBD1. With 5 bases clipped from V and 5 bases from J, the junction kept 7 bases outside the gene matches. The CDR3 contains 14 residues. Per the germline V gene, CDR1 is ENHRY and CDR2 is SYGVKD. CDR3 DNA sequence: TGTGCCATCAGTACCGGGACAGGGTGGAACGAGCAGTACTTC. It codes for CAISTGTGWNEQYF.

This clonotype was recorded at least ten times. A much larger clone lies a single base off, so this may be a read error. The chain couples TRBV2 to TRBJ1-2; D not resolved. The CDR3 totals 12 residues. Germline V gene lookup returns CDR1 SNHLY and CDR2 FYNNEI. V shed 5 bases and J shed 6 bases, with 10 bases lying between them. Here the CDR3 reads CASSRKAHGYTF. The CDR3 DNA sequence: TGTGCCAGCAGTCGAAAGGCCCATGGCTACACCTTC. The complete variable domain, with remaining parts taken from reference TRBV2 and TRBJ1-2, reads EPEVTQTPSHQVTQMGQEVILRCVPISNHLYFYWYRQILGQKVEFLVSFYNNEISEKSEIFDDQFSVERPDGSNFTLKIRSTKLEDSAMYFCASSRKAHGYTFGSGTRLTVV.

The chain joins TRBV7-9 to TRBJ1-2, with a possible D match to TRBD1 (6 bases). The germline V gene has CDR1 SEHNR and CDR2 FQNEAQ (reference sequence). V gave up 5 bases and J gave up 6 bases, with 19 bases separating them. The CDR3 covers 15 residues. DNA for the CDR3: TGTGCCAGCAGCCCAGGCAGGGGTGGGCTACATGGCTACACCTTC. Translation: CASSPGRGGLHGYTF. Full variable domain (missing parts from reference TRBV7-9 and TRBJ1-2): DTGVSQNPRHKITKRGQNVTFRCDPISEHNRLYWYRQTLGQGPEFLTYFQNEAQLEKSRLLSDRFSAERPKGSFSTLEIQRTEQGDSAMYLCASSPGRGGLHGYTFGSGTRLTVV.

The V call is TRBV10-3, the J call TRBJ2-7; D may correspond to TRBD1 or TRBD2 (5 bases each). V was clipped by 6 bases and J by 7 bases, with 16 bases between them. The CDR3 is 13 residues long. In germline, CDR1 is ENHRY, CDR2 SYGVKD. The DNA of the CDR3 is TGTGCCATCAGCGATCCGGGACCCAGGGAGCAGTACTTC. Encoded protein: CAISDPGPREQYF.

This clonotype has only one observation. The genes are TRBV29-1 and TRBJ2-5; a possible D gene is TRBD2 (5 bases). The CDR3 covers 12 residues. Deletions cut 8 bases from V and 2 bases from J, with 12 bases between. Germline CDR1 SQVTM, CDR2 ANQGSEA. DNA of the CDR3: TGCAGCCACGGAGGACGGCAAGAGACCCAGTACTTC. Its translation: CSHGGRQETQYF.

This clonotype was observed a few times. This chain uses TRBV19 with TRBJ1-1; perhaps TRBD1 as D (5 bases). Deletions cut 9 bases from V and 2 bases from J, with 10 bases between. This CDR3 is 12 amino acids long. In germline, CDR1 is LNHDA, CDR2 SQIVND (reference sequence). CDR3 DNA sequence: TGTGCCAGAAGCAGGGTAAACACTGAAGCTTTCTTT. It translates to CARSRVNTEAFF.

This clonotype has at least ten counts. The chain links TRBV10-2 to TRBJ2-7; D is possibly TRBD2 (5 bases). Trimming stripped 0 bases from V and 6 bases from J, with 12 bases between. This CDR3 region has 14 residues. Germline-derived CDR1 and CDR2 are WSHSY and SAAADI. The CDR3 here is CASSESTRGSEQYF. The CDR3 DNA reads TGCGCCAGCAGTGAGTCGACTCGGGGATCCGAGCAGTACTTC.

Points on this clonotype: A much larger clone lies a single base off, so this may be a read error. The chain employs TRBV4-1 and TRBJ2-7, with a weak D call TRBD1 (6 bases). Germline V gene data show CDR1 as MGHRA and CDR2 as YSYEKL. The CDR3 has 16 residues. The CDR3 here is CASSHQLQGSTYEQHF. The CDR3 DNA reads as TGCGCCAGCAGCCACCAACTACAGGGATCTACCTACGAGCAGCACTTC.

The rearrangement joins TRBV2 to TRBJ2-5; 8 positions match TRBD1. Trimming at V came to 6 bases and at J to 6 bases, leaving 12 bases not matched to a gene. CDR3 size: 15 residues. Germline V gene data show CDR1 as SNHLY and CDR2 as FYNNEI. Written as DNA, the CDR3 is TGTGCCAGCAGCTTCGGACAGGGTGGTCACCAGACCCAGTACTTC. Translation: CASSFGQGGHQTQYF.

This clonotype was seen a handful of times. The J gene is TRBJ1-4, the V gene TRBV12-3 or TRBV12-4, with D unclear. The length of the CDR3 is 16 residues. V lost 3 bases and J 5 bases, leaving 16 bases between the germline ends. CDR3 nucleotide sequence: TGTGCCAGCAGTTTTTTCGGCAGTCGACCCAATGAAAAACTGTTTTTT. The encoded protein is CASSFFGSRPNEKLFF.

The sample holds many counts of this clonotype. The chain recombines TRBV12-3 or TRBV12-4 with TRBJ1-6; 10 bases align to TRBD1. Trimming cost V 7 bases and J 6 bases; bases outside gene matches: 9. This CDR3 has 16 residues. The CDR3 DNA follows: TGTGCCAGCACTACTATCTGGGACAGGGGTAATTCACCCCTCCACTTT. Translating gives CASTTIWDRGNSPLHF.

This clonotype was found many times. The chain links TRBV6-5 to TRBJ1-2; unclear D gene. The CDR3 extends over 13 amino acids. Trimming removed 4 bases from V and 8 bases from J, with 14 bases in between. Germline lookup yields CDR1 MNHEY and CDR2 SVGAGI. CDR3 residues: CASSSVMGGGYTF. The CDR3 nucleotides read TGTGCCAGCAGTTCCGTAATGGGTGGAGGCTACACCTTC.

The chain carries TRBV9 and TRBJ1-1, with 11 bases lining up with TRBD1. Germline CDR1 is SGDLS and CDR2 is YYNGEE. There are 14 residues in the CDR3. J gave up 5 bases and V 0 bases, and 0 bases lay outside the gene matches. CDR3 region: CASSVGDRGTEAFF. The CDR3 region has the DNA TGTGCCAGCAGCGTAGGGGACAGGGGGACTGAAGCTTTCTTT. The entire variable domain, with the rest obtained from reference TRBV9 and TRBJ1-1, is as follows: DSGVTQTPKHLITATGQRVTLRCSPRSGDLSVYWYQQSLDQGLQFLIQYYNGEERAKGNILERFSAQQFPDLHSELNLSSLELGDSALYFCASSVGDRGTEAFFGQGTRLTVV.

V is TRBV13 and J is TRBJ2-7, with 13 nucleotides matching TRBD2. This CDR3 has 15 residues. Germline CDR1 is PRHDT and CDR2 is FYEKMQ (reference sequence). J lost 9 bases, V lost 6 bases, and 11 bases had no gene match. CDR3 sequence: CASRTKGTSGKWQYF. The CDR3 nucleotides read TGTGCCAGCAGGACGAAAGGGACTAGCGGGAAGTGGCAGTACTTC.

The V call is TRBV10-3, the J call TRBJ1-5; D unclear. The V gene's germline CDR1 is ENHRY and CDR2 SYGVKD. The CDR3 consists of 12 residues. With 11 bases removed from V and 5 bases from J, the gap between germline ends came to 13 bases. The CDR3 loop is CAVSDSYQPQHF. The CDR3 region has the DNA TGTGCCGTCTCGGATTCCTATCAGCCCCAGCATTTT.

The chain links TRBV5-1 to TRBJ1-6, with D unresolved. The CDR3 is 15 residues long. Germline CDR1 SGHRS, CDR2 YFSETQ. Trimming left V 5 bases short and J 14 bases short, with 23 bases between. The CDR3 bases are TGCGCCAGCAGTTTGAGCGGCTTGGGAAGGTCAGCCCTCCACTTT. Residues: CASSLSGLGRSALHF.

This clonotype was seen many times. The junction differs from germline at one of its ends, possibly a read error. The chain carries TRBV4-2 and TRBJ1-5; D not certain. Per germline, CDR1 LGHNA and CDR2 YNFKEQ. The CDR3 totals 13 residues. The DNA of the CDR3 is TGTGCCAGCAGCCAAGTTAGCGATCAGCCCCAGCATTTT. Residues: CASSQVSDQPQHF.

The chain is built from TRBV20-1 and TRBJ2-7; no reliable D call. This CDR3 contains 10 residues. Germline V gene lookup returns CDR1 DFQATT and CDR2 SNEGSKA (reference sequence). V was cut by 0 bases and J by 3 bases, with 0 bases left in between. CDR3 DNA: TGCAGTGCTAGAGACTACGAGCAGTACTTC. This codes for CSARDYEQYF.

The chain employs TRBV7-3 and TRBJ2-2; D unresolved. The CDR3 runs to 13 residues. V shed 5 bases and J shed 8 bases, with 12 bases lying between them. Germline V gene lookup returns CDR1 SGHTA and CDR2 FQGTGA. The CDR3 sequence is CASSQFLRGELFF. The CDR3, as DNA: TGTGCCAGCAGCCAATTTTTGCGGGGGGAGCTGTTTTTT.

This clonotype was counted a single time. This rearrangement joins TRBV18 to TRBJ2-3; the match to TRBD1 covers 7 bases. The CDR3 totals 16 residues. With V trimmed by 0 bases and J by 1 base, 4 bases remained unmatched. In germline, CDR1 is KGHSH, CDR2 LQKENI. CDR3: CASSPPTGQGTDTQYF. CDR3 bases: TGTGCCAGCTCACCACCGACCGGACAGGGCACAGATACGCAGTATTTT. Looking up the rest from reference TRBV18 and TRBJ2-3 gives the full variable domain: NAGVMQNPRHLVRRRGQEARLRCSPMKGHSHVYWYRQLPEEGLKFMVYLQKENIIDESGMPKERFSAEFPKEGPSILRIQQVVRGDSAAYFCASSPPTGQGTDTQYFGPGTRLTVL.

CDR3 loop: CASSPEDGRGPGNTIYF. As DNA, the CDR3 is TGTGCCAGCAGCCCAGAGGACGGCCGGGGTCCTGGAAACACCATATATTTT. V gene TRBV7-8 combines with J gene TRBJ1-3; D gene uncertain. Trimming removed 5 bases from V and 2 bases from J, with 19 bases in between. Germline-derived CDR1 and CDR2 are SGHVS and FQNEAQ. The CDR3 sequence is 17 residues long. Drawing the rest from reference TRBV7-8 and TRBJ1-3, the complete variable domain is GAGVSQSPRYKVAKRGQDVALRCDPISGHVSLFWYQQALGQGPEFLTYFQNEAQLDKSGLPSDRFFAERPEGSVSTLKIQRTQQEDSAVYLCASSPEDGRGPGNTIYFGEGSWLTVV.

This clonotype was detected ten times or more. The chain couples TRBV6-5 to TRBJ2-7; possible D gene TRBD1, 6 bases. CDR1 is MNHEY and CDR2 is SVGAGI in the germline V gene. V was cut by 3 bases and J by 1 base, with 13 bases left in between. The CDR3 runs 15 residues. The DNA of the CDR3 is TGTGCCAGCAGTTATGGGCTCAGGGGATCCTACGAGCAGTACTTC. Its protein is CASSYGLRGSYEQYF.

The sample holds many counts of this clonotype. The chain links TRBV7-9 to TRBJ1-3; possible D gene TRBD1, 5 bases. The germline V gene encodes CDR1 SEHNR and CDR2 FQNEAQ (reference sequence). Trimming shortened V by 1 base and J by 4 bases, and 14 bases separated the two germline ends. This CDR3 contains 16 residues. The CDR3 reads CASSLDPGLGGNTIYF. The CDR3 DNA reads TGTGCCAGCAGCTTAGACCCGGGACTAGGAGGAAACACCATATATTTT. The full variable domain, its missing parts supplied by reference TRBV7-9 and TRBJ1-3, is DTGVSQNPRHKITKRGQNVTFRCDPISEHNRLYWYRQTLGQGPEFLTYFQNEAQLEKSRLLSDRFSAERPKGSFSTLEIQRTEQGDSAMYLCASSLDPGLGGNTIYFGEGSWLTVV.

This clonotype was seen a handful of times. This CDR3 reads CASSQRGAGEETQYF. DNA of the CDR3: TGTGCCAGCAGCCAACGAGGGGCGGGAGAAGAGACCCAGTACTTC. The chain couples TRBV2 to TRBJ2-5, with 7 positions matching TRBD2. This CDR3 is built from 15 residues. Trimming removed 6 bases from V and 3 bases from J; junction bases left unmatched: 10. Germline-derived CDR1 and CDR2 are SNHLY and FYNNEI. Full variable domain (missing parts from reference TRBV2 and TRBJ2-5): EPEVTQTPSHQVTQMGQEVILRCVPISNHLYFYWYRQILGQKVEFLVSFYNNEISEKSEIFDDQFSVERPDGSNFTLKIRSTKLEDSAMYFCASSQRGAGEETQYFGPGTRLLVL.

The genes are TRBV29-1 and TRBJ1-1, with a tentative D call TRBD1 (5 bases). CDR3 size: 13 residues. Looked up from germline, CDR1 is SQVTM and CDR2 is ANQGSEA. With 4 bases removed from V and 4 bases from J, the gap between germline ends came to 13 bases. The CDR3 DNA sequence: TGCAGCGTTGCTCTGGGGGGTGGCACTGAAGCTTTCTTT. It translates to CSVALGGGTEAFF.